This TCR beta chain is drawn from a study of CD8 T cells in Susac syndrome. RNA totalling roughly 0.5 to 1 ug underwent reverse transcription with random hexamers. TCRdb redid the calling of the immunoSEQ multiplex PCR reads with MiXCR, one entry per CDR3 protein. The data contain fewer than 350,000 distinct CDR3 sequences, about 90% of them singletons. This CDR3 is 14 amino acids long. The germline V gene has CDR1 SGHNT and CDR2 YYREEE (reference sequence). V lost 4 bases and J 3 bases, leaving 14 bases between the germline ends. Sequenced material: CD4+ T cells from PBMCs. This chain uses TRBV5-4 with TRBJ2-7; D call uncertain. This TCR came from a human donor with multiple sclerosis. CDR3 in amino acids: CASSPGSQIYEQYF. CDR3 nucleotide sequence: TGTGCCAGCAGCCCCGGGTCCCAGATCTACGAGCAGTACTTC. The whole variable domain, filled in from reference TRBV5-4 and TRBJ2-7, reads ETGVTQSPTHLIKTRGQQVTLRCSSQSGHNTVSWYQQALGQGPQFIFQYYREEENGRGNFPPRFSGLQFPNYSSELNVNALELDDSALYLCASSPGSQIYEQYFGPGTRLTVT.